The TCR beta chain described here comes from a study of early T cells in non-severe SARS-CoV-2 infection. Overall study: Unsorted whole blood bulk RNA was sequenced, with unpaired chains.

Each single cDNA molecule received a unique molecular identifier. A single record per CDR3 protein comes from TCRdb applying MiXCR to the 5' RACE reads. The table shows under 75,000 distinct CDR3 sequences, with about 13% occurring only once. With respect to this clonotype: An end of the junction does not agree with germline; a read error may underlie this.

The germline V gene encodes CDR1 SSHAT and CDR2 FNYEAQ (reference sequence). The CDR3 is 16 residues long. The origin of this receptor is an adult who was a healthcare worker with PCR-confirmed SARS-CoV-2 infection or an uninfected control (not recorded which). The source material was whole blood. The chain carries TRBV7-7 and TRBJ2-1; weak D call: TRBD1 (5 bases). CDR3 DNA: TGTGCTAGCAGCCCAGGGATCGCCAGCTCCTACAATGAGCAGTTCTTC. It codes for CASSPGIASSYNEQFF.